A selection of T cell receptor beta chains follows, all from one sample in a study of T cell responses to AZD1222 COVID-19 vaccine. The data were produced by immunoSEQ multiplex PCR, yet TCRdb's version contains in-frame clones alone and is incomplete. The data contain fewer than 150,000 clones, about nine tenths of them seen just once; the ten biggest clones take up over 3.5%. The source was peripheral blood, collected on day 0 of AZD1222 vaccination. These TCRs come from an adult in good health. The CDR3 runs from the conserved cysteine through the conserved F or W. Fields, in order: D gene, clone size, J gene, V gene, CDR3 protein, CDR3 DNA. The D gene is left open where the match is weak. A clone size is listed for some rows: how often the clone was seen (once, few, many), or a class if it is expanded.

D gene: .; clone size: once; J gene: TRBJ2-7; V gene: TRBV7-9; CDR3 protein: CASSSPPGVYEQYF; CDR3 DNA: TGTGCCAGCAGCTCCCCGCCAGGGGTCTACGAGCAGTACTTC
D gene: .; clone size: .; J gene: TRBJ2-1; V gene: TRBV29-1; CDR3 protein: CSASTETPSIRLAYEQFF; CDR3 DNA: TGCAGCGCCAGTACCGAAACACCTAGTATCCGCCTAGCGTATGAGCAGTTCTTC
D gene: TRBD1; clone size: .; J gene: TRBJ1-2; V gene: TRBV7-9; CDR3 protein: CASSSGTGLYGYTF; CDR3 DNA: TGTGCCAGCAGCTCCGGGACAGGACTCTATGGCTACACCTTC
D gene: .; clone size: .; J gene: TRBJ2-7; V gene: TRBV6-5; CDR3 protein: CASSYGRGRYEQYF; CDR3 DNA: TGTGCCAGCAGTTACGGGAGGGGGAGGTACGAGCAGTACTTC
D gene: .; clone size: .; J gene: TRBJ1-3; V gene: TRBV4-1; CDR3 protein: CASSQGDGSSGNTIYF; CDR3 DNA: TGCGCCAGCAGCCAAGGGGACGGGAGCTCTGGAAACACCATATATTTT
D gene: TRBD2; clone size: .; J gene: TRBJ2-7; V gene: TRBV11-2; CDR3 protein: CASSRLAGLEEQYF; CDR3 DNA: TGTGCCAGCAGCAGACTAGCGGGGCTTGAAGAGCAGTACTTC
D gene: TRBD1; clone size: once; J gene: TRBJ1-5; V gene: TRBV28; CDR3 protein: CASSLDRAEQPQHF; CDR3 DNA: TGTGCCAGCAGTCTGGACAGGGCGGAACAGCCCCAGCATTTT
D gene: TRBD1; clone size: .; J gene: TRBJ1-2; V gene: TRBV5-6; CDR3 protein: CASSDGTGIGGYTF; CDR3 DNA: TGTGCCAGCAGCGACGGGACAGGGATTGGAGGCTACACCTTC
D gene: .; clone size: .; J gene: TRBJ2-2; V gene: TRBV7-2; CDR3 protein: CASSSDRNTGELFF; CDR3 DNA: TGTGCCAGCAGTTCCGACAGGAACACCGGGGAGCTGTTTTTT
D gene: TRBD1; clone size: .; J gene: TRBJ1-6; V gene: TRBV6-5; CDR3 protein: CAARDRGANSPLHF; CDR3 DNA: TGTGCCGCAAGGGACAGGGGAGCGAATTCACCCCTCCACTTT
D gene: .; clone size: .; J gene: TRBJ2-7; V gene: TRBV14; CDR3 protein: CASSPFIYSYEQYF; CDR3 DNA: TGTGCCAGCAGCCCGTTCATCTACTCCTACGAGCAGTACTTC
D gene: .; clone size: .; J gene: TRBJ1-1; V gene: TRBV5-1; CDR3 protein: CASSLEPGRMNTEAFF; CDR3 DNA: TGCGCCAGCAGCTTGGAACCCGGGCGAATGAACACTGAAGCTTTCTTT
D gene: .; clone size: .; J gene: TRBJ1-2; V gene: TRBV18; CDR3 protein: CASSEQGGGGYTF; CDR3 DNA: TGTGCCAGCTCAGAACAGGGTGGTGGTGGCTACACCTTC
D gene: TRBD1; clone size: .; J gene: TRBJ1-2; V gene: TRBV6-1; CDR3 protein: CASSEGFSPAPAGGQGYTF; CDR3 DNA: TGTGCCAGCAGTGAAGGGTTTTCGCCCGCCCCGGCAGGGGGTCAGGGCTACACCTTC
D gene: TRBD2; clone size: .; J gene: TRBJ2-3; V gene: TRBV9; CDR3 protein: CASSDGLAVGIDTQYF; CDR3 DNA: TGTGCCAGCAGCGATGGACTAGCGGTGGGGATTGATACGCAGTATTTT
D gene: .; clone size: .; J gene: TRBJ2-7; V gene: TRBV15; CDR3 protein: CATSAFRDRTQEQYF; CDR3 DNA: TGTGCCACCAGCGCTTTCCGGGACCGAACCCAGGAGCAGTACTTC
D gene: .; clone size: .; J gene: TRBJ2-2; V gene: TRBV12-3/TRBV12-4; CDR3 protein: CASSLLITGELFF; CDR3 DNA: TGTGCCAGCAGTCTACTAATTACCGGGGAGCTGTTTTTT
D gene: .; clone size: .; J gene: TRBJ2-3; V gene: TRBV29-1; CDR3 protein: CSVESTDTQYF; CDR3 DNA: TGCAGCGTCGAATCCACAGATACGCAGTATTTT
D gene: .; clone size: .; J gene: TRBJ1-1; V gene: TRBV29-1; CDR3 protein: CSVGQSSSNTEAFF; CDR3 DNA: TGCAGCGTTGGACAGAGCTCCTCGAACACTGAAGCTTTCTTT
D gene: .; clone size: once; J gene: TRBJ1-1; V gene: TRBV6-5; CDR3 protein: CASSGGVGNTEAFF; CDR3 DNA: TGTGCCAGCAGCGGCGGGGTGGGAAACACTGAAGCTTTCTTT
D gene: .; clone size: .; J gene: TRBJ1-2; V gene: TRBV13; CDR3 protein: CASSQAGSANYGYTF; CDR3 DNA: TGTGCCAGCAGCCAAGCGGGGTCAGCTAACTATGGCTACACCTTC
D gene: .; clone size: .; J gene: TRBJ1-3; V gene: TRBV3-1/TRBV3-2; CDR3 protein: CASSQAGAALDSGNTIYF; CDR3 DNA: TGTGCCAGCAGCCAGGCAGGGGCGGCCCTGGACTCTGGAAACACCATATATTTT
D gene: .; clone size: few; J gene: TRBJ2-7; V gene: TRBV5-1; CDR3 protein: CASSQKQGPAYEQYF; CDR3 DNA: TGCGCCAGCAGCCAAAAACAGGGACCTGCCTACGAGCAGTACTTC
D gene: .; clone size: .; J gene: TRBJ2-7; V gene: TRBV30; CDR3 protein: CAWSRVRGYEQYF; CDR3 DNA: TGTGCCTGGAGTAGGGTAAGGGGTTACGAGCAGTACTTC
D gene: .; clone size: .; J gene: TRBJ2-1; V gene: TRBV24-1; CDR3 protein: CATSDTMNNEQFF; CDR3 DNA: TGTGCCACCAGTGATACCATGAACAATGAGCAGTTCTTC
D gene: .; clone size: .; J gene: TRBJ2-7; V gene: TRBV7-7; CDR3 protein: CASSHQANGEQYF; CDR3 DNA: TGTGCTAGCAGCCACCAAGCTAACGGAGAGCAGTACTTC
D gene: .; clone size: .; J gene: TRBJ1-2; V gene: TRBV18; CDR3 protein: CASSPSGREGYTF; CDR3 DNA: TGTGCCAGCTCACCATCGGGAAGGGAAGGCTACACCTTC
D gene: .; clone size: .; J gene: TRBJ1-1; V gene: TRBV5-6; CDR3 protein: CASRRTEAFF; CDR3 DNA: TGTGCCAGCAGGAGGACTGAAGCTTTCTTT
D gene: TRBD1; clone size: .; J gene: TRBJ1-2; V gene: TRBV6-1; CDR3 protein: CASSDRQGALDGYTF; CDR3 DNA: TGTGCCAGCAGTGATAGACAGGGGGCTTTGGATGGCTACACCTTC